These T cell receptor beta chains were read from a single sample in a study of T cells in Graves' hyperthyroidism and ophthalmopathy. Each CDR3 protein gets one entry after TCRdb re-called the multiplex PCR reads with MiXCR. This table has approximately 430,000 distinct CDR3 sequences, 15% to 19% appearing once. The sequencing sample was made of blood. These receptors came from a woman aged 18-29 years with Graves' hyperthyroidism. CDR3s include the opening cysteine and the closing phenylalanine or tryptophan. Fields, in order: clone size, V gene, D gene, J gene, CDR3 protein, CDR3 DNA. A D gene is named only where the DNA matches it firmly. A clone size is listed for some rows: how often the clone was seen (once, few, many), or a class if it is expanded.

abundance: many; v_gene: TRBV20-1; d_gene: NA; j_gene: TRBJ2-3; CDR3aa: CSAYHLEKGTQYF; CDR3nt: TGCAGTGCTTACCATCTAGAGAAAGGGACGCAGTATTTT
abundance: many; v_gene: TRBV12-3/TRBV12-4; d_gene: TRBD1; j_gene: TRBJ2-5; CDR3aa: CASSRSGTAQETQYF; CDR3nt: TGTGCCAGCAGTCGCTCCGGGACAGCTCAAGAGACCCAGTACTTC
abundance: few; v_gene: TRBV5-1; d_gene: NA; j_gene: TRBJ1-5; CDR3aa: CASSLIGGADQPQHF; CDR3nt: TGCGCCAGCAGCTTAATCGGGGGCGCCGATCAGCCCCAGCATTTT
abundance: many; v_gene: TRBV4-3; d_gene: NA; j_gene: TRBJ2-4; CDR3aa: CASSQDPPEAKNIQYF; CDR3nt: TGCGCCAGCAGCCAAGATCCCCCCGAAGCCAAAAACATTCAGTACTTC
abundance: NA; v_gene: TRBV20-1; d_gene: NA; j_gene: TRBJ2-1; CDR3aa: CSASSGQSPGVGQFF; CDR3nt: TGCAGTGCTAGTTCCGGACAGTCTCCTGGGGTCGGGCAGTTCTTC
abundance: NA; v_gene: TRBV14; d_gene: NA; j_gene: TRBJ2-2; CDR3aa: CASSQGHTGELFF; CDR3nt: TGTGCCAGCAGCCAAGGACACACCGGGGAGCTGTTTTTT
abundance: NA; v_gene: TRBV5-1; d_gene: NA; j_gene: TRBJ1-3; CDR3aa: CASSLGTVSGNTIYF; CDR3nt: TGCGCCAGCAGCTTGGGGACAGTCTCTGGAAACACCATATATTTT
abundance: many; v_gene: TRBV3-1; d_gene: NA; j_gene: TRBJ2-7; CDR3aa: CASSQEGYEQYF; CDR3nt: TGTGCCAGCAGCCAAGAAGGATACGAGCAGTACTTC
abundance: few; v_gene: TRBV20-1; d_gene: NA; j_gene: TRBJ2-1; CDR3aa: CGARTDYNEQFF; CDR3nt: TGCGGTGCTAGGACTGATTACAATGAGCAGTTCTTC
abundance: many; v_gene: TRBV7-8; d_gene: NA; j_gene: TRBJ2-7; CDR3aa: CASSLGQGRSYEQYF; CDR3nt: TGTGCCAGCAGCTTAGGGCAGGGGCGCTCCTACGAGCAGTACTTC
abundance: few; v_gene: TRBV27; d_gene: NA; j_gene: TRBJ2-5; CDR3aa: CASSLSGRWETQYF; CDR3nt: TGTGCCAGCAGTTTATCGGGACGATGGGAGACCCAGTACTTC
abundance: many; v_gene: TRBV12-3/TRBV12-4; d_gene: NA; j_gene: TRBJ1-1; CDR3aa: CASSLAEGVKAFF; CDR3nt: TGTGCCAGCAGTTTAGCTGAGGGTGTGAAAGCTTTCTTT
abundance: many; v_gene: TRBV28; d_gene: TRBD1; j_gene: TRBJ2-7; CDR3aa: CASSQPTGTGDYEQYF; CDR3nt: TGTGCCAGCAGTCAACCGACAGGGACAGGTGACTACGAGCAGTACTTC
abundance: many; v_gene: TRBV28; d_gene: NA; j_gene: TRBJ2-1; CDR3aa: CASSPVGEAYNEQFF; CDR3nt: TGTGCCAGCAGCCCCGTGGGAGAAGCCTACAATGAGCAGTTCTTC
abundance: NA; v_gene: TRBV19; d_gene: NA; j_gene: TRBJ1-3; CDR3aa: CASRGDYSGNTIYF; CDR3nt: TGTGCCAGTAGAGGAGATTACTCTGGAAACACCATATATTTT
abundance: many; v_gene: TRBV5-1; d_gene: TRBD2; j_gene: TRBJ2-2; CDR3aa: CASRLAGATTGELFF; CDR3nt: TGCGCCAGCAGGCTAGCGGGAGCCACCACCGGGGAGCTGTTTTTT
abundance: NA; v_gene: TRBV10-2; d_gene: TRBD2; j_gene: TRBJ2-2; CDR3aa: CASTWTSRSGELFF; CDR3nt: TGCGCCAGCACCTGGACTAGTAGGTCCGGGGAGCTGTTTTTT
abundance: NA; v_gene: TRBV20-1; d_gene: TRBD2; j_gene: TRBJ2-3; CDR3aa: CSATQTLAGGADTQYF; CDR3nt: TGCAGTGCTACCCAAACTCTAGCGGGGGGCGCAGATACGCAGTATTTT
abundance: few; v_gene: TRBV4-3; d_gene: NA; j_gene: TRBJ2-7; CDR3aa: CASSLKLDKVQYF; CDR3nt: TGCGCCAGCAGCTTAAAACTTGACAAGGTGCAGTACTTC
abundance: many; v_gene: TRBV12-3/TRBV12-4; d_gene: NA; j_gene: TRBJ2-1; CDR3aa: CASSLANYNEQFF; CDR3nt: TGTGCCAGCAGTCTCGCAAATTACAATGAGCAGTTCTTC
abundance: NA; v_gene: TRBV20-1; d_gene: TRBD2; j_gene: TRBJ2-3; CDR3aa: CSASFGLAGALDTQYF; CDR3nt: TGCAGTGCTAGCTTCGGACTAGCGGGGGCCTTAGATACGCAGTATTTT
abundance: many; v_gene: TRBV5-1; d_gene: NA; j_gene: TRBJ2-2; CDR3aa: CASSLQGITGELFF; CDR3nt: TGCGCCAGCAGCTTGCAGGGGATCACCGGGGAGCTGTTTTTT
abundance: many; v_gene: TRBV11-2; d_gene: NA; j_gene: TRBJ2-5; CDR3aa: CASSSTRTQYF; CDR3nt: TGTGCCAGCAGCTCGACAAGGACCCAGTACTTC
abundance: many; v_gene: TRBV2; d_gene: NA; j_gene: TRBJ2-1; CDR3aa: CASSGGRAFF; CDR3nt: TGTGCCAGCAGTGGGGGGCGTGCGTTCTTC
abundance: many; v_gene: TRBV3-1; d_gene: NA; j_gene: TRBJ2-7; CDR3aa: CASSQGDEQYF; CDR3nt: TGTGCCAGCAGCCAAGGGGACGAGCAGTACTTC
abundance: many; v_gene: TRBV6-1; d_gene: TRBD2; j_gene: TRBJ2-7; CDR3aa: CASRPGGGDEQYF; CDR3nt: TGTGCCAGCCGTCCGGGGGGAGGCGACGAGCAGTACTTC
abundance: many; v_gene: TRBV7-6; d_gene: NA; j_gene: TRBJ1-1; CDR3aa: CASSLEMDHTGGTEAFF; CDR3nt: TGTGCCAGCAGCTTAGAGATGGATCACACGGGAGGGACTGAAGCTTTCTTT
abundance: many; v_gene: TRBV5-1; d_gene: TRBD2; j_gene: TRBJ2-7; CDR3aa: CASSLGTSGVGSYEQYF; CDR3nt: TGCGCCAGCAGCTTGGGAACTAGCGGGGTAGGCTCCTACGAGCAGTACTTC
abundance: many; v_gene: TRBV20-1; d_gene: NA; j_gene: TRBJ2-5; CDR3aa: CSAIFRAVGETQYF; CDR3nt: TGCAGTGCTATCTTTAGGGCCGTCGGAGAGACCCAGTACTTC
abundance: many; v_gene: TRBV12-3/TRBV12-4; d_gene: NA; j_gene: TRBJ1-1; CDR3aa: CASSLVGENTEAFF; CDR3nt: TGTGCCAGCAGTTTGGTCGGGGAAAACACTGAAGCTTTCTTT
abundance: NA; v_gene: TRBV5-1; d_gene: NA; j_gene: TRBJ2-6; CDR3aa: CASSLAGPSGANVLTF; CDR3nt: TGCGCCAGCAGCTTGGCCGGCCCCTCTGGGGCCAACGTCCTGACTTTC
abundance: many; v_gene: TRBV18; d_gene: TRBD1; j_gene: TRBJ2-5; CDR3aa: CASSWPGQGTETQYF; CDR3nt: TGTGCCAGCTCATGGCCGGGACAGGGGACGGAGACCCAGTACTTC
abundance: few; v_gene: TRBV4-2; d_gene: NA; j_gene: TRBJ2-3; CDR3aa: CASSQDLLVVTQYF; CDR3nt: TGTGCCAGCAGCCAAGATCTGCTCGTTGTTACGCAGTATTTT
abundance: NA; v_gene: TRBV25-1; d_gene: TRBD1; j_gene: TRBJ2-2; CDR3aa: CASSESRGLSGELFF; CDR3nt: TGTGCCAGCAGTGAATCCAGGGGGCTGAGCGGGGAGCTGTTTTTT
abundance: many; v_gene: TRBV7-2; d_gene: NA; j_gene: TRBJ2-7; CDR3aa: CASSADSTPWWEQYF; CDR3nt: TGTGCCAGCAGCGCCGACAGTACCCCTTGGTGGGAGCAGTACTTC
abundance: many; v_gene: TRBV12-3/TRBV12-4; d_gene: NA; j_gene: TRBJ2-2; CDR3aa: CASSQPGGRGNGTGELFF; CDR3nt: TGTGCCAGCAGTCAACCTGGGGGCCGGGGAAACGGCACCGGGGAGCTGTTTTTT
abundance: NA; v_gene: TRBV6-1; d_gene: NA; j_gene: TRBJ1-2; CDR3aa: CASRTNRDYGYTF; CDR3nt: TGTGCCAGCAGAACTAACAGGGACTATGGCTACACCTTC
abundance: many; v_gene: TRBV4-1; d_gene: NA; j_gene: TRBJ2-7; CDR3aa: CASSPNGASDYEQYF; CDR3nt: TGCGCCAGCAGCCCCAACGGGGCTAGCGACTACGAGCAGTACTTC
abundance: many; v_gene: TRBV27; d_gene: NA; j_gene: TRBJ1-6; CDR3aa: CASSTQGFSPLHF; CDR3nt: TGTGCCAGCAGTACCCAGGGTTTTTCACCCCTCCACTTT
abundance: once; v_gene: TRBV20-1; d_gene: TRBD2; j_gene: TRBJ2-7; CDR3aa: CSASFGLAGPYEQYF; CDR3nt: TGCAGTGCTAGCTTCGGACTAGCGGGTCCCTACGAGCAGTACTTC
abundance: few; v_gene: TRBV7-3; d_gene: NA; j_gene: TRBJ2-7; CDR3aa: CASSLGPGVPLTNYEQYF; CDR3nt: TGTGCCAGCAGCTTAGGGCCTGGGGTCCCGCTAACCAACTACGAGCAGTACTTC
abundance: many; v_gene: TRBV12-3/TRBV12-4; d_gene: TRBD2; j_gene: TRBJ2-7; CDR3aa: CASSPLGGDEQYF; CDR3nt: TGTGCCAGCAGTCCCTTGGGGGGGGACGAGCAGTACTTC
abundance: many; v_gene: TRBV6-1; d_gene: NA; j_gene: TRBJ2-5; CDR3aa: CASTHSGQETQYF; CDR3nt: TGTGCCAGCACCCACTCAGGGCAAGAGACCCAGTACTTC
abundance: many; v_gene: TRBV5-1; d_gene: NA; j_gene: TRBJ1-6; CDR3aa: CASSLSAGDLSPLHF; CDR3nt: TGCGCCAGCAGCTTGTCGGCAGGGGATCTATCACCCCTCCACTTT